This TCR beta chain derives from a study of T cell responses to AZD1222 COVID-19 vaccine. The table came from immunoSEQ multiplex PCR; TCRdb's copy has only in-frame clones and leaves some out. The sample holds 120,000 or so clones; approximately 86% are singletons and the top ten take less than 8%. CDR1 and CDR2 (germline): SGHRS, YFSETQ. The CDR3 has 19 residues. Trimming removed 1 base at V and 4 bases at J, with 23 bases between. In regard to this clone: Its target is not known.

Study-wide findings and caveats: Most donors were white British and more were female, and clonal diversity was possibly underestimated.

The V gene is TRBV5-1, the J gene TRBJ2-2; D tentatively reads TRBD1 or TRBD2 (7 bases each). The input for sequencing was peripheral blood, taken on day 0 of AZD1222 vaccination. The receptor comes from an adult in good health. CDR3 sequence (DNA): TGCGCCAGCAGCTTGACCGTTCTGACAGGGAGGGCGGTCACCGGGGAGCTGTTTTTT. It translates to CASSLTVLTGRAVTGELFF.